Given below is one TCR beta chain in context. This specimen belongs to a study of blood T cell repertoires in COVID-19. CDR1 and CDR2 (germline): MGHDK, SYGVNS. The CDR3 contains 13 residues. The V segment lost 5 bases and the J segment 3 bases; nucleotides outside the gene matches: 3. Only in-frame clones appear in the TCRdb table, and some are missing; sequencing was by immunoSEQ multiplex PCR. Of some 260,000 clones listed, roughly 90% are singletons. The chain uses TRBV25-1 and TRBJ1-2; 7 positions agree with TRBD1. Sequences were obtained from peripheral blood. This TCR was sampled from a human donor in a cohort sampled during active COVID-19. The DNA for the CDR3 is TGTGCCAGCAGTAGGGGGCGCGACTATGGCTACACCTTC. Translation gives CASSRGRDYGYTF.